The rows below give T cell receptor beta chains drawn from one sample of a study of identifying expanded T cells in peripheral blood. Data came from immunoSEQ multiplex PCR; TCRdb stores just in-frame clones and leaves some out. Among tens of thousands of clones listed, 88% were seen once. The sequenced sample was blood. The receptors come from a person aged 18 to 70 in good health. CDR3s include the opening cysteine and the closing phenylalanine or tryptophan. D genes are given only for firm matches. Some rows have no size entry. The others give once, few or many, or a class for an expanded clone.

d_call,v_call,clone_size,j_call,cdr3_nt,cdr3_aa
NA,TRBV5-6,NA,TRBJ2-1,TGTGCCAGCAGCTTGCGGGGGTCGTCATACAATGAGCAGTTCTTC,CASSLRGSSYNEQFF
NA,TRBV9,NA,TRBJ2-5,TGTGCCAGCAGCGTAGAGGGCATGGAGACCCAGTACTTC,CASSVEGMETQYF
TRBD1,TRBV7-9,NA,TRBJ2-7,TGTGCCAGCAGTCGACAGGGGGTATCCGAGCAGTACTTC,CASSRQGVSEQYF
TRBD2,TRBV6-6,NA,TRBJ2-2,TGTGCCAGCAGGGGGGGGTACACCGGGGAGCTGTTTTTT,CASRGGYTGELFF
NA,TRBV6-5,NA,TRBJ2-1,TGTGCCAGCAGTGGGGCCGGGGTCTACAATGAGCAGTTCTTC,CASSGAGVYNEQFF
TRBD2,TRBV7-8,NA,TRBJ2-2,TGTGCCAGCATCCGGGCGGGAGGGATCGCGAACACCGGGGAGCTGTTTTTT,CASIRAGGIANTGELFF
TRBD2,TRBV4-3,once,TRBJ2-2,TGCGCCAGCAGCCGAGCCCTCCCGGCTAGCGGGAGGGCCGGCACCGGGGAGCTGTTTTTT,CASSRALPASGRAGTGELFF
NA,TRBV12-5,NA,TRBJ2-5,TGTGCTAGTGGTTTGCTTGGGGGCGAATCCCAGTACTTC,CASGLLGGESQYF
NA,TRBV10-1,NA,TRBJ1-1,TGCGCCAGCAGTGAGTCGGGGGCAGGTGACACTGAAGCTTTCTTT,CASSESGAGDTEAFF
NA,TRBV7-3,NA,TRBJ1-2,TGTGCCAGCAGCTTAAGCGCAGGGGACTATGGCTACACCTTC,CASSLSAGDYGYTF
TRBD1,TRBV27,NA,TRBJ1-1,TGTGCCAGCAGTTTGGACAGGGGTGGGCGGACTGAAGCTTTCTTT,CASSLDRGGRTEAFF
NA,TRBV10-3,once,TRBJ2-7,TGTGCCATCAGTGAGGGGCGGGCAGATACCTACGAGCAGTACTTC,CAISEGRADTYEQYF
NA,TRBV6-6,NA,TRBJ1-1,TGTGCCAGCATCCTGACACCGAACACTGAAGCTTTCTTT,CASILTPNTEAFF
NA,TRBV6-6,NA,TRBJ1-2,TGTGCCAGCAGTTACGGGGTCGGGGCTGGCTACACCTTC,CASSYGVGAGYTF
TRBD1,TRBV4-1,few,TRBJ1-1,TGCGCCAGCAGGCCCAGGGGGCGGGAAGCTTTCTTT,CASRPRGREAFF
TRBD2,TRBV10-3,NA,TRBJ2-1,TGTGCCATCAGTGAGCCGATGGGACTAGCGGGAGGGCCTAACTCTTACAATGAGCAGTTCTTC,CAISEPMGLAGGPNSYNEQFF
NA,TRBV19,NA,TRBJ2-5,TGTGCCAGTAGTATGGCAGGGGACGTGGAGACCCAGTACTTC,CASSMAGDVETQYF
NA,TRBV11-3,NA,TRBJ1-1,TGTGCCAGCAGCCCCCCGGGACACCGGGTCGCTGAAGCTTTCTTT,CASSPPGHRVAEAFF
NA,TRBV9,NA,TRBJ2-1,TGTGCCAGCAGCGTCTATTCCTACAATGAGCAGTTCTTC,CASSVYSYNEQFF
NA,TRBV19,NA,TRBJ1-5,TGTGCCAGTAGTATCTCAGGGATGTCGAGCAATCAGCCCCAGCATTTT,CASSISGMSSNQPQHF
TRBD1,TRBV10-1,NA,TRBJ2-5,TGCGCCAGCGGCCCGGGACAGGGAGAGACCCAGTACTTC,CASGPGQGETQYF
NA,TRBV4-1,once,TRBJ2-7,TGCGCCAGCAGCCACGCCCCCGGGGGTTCCGAGCAGTACTTC,CASSHAPGGSEQYF
NA,TRBV19,NA,TRBJ2-7,TGTGCCAGTAGCCCCGTTACCCCGGCCTACGAGCAGTACTTC,CASSPVTPAYEQYF
NA,TRBV11-2,NA,TRBJ2-1,TGTGCCAGCAGCTTAGCTCCCCCCTTGAGCTCCTACAATGAGCAGTTCTTC,CASSLAPPLSSYNEQFF
NA,TRBV25-1,few,TRBJ1-2,TGTGCCAGCAGTGACCCTCGTCTGGCTTATGGCTACACCTTC,CASSDPRLAYGYTF
NA,TRBV11-2,once,TRBJ2-7,TGTGCCAGCAGCCAGGCTTTAGGATACGAGCAGTACTTC,CASSQALGYEQYF
NA,TRBV5-6,NA,TRBJ1-2,TGTGCCAGCAGCTTGGCCCCTGCGTCAACACCGCTACGGGGGTATGGCTACACCTTC,CASSLAPASTPLRGYGYTF
TRBD1,TRBV7-9,NA,TRBJ1-4,TGTGCCAGCAGCGTCCTACAGGGGATAGGTAATGAAAAACTGTTTTTT,CASSVLQGIGNEKLFF
TRBD1,TRBV9,once,TRBJ1-2,TGTGCCAGCAGCGCACCAACAGGGGGCTATGGCTACACCTTC,CASSAPTGGYGYTF
NA,TRBV6-1,NA,TRBJ1-1,TGTGCCAGCACAGTGAGAGAGAACACTGAAGCTTTCTTT,CASTVRENTEAFF
NA,TRBV7-8,NA,TRBJ2-7,TGTGCCAGCAGCTTAGCGCAGGCAGCCGAAGCCTACGAGCAGTACTTC,CASSLAQAAEAYEQYF
TRBD2,TRBV19,NA,TRBJ2-2,TGTGCCAGTAGTACCAGCGGGAGGGCCATCGGGGAGCTGTTTTTT,CASSTSGRAIGELFF
NA,TRBV10-3,NA,TRBJ2-2,TGTGCCACCCTATACACCGGGGAGCTGTTTTTT,CATLYTGELFF
NA,TRBV9,NA,TRBJ1-3,TGTGCCAGCAGCGCCCATCGGGGCACCTCTTTCGGAAACACCATATATTTT,CASSAHRGTSFGNTIYF
NA,TRBV7-9,few,TRBJ2-3,TGTGCCAGCACCACTGCGGGGGATACGCAGTATTTT,CASTTAGDTQYF
NA,TRBV5-1,NA,TRBJ2-1,TGCGCCAGCAGCTTGGATGGAGGAGACTACAATGAGCAGTTCTTC,CASSLDGGDYNEQFF
NA,TRBV30,NA,TRBJ1-5,TGTGCCTGGAACCACGACAGAAACAATCAGCCCCAGCATTTT,CAWNHDRNNQPQHF